This T cell receptor beta chain was sequenced for a study of breast tumors, draining lymph nodes, adjacent tissues. TCRdb reprocessed the multiplex PCR reads with MiXCR, giving one entry per CDR3 protein. The sample contains about 270,000 distinct CDR3 sequences, 30% of which appear only once. Breast cancer patients provided tissue from their axillary draining lymph nodes. A note on this clonotype: Its antigen is as yet unknown.

Study-level points and caveats: Luminal-like breast cancer showed significantly greater tumor-nontumor repertoire similarity than basal-like breast cancer did. Most tumor T cells seemingly derive from lymph node, then expand in tumor.

This CDR3 has 16 residues. CDR1 is MNHEY, CDR2 SMNVEV, per germline (reference sequence). The V end was cut by 5 bases, the J end by 1 base, with 15 bases between. The origin of this receptor is a female donor with breast cancer. Some clones in this sample may be carry-over from other donors' samples. V usage is TRBV27 and J usage is TRBJ1-5; the D gene is possibly TRBD1 (5 bases). Sequencing was performed on axillary lymph node tissue. CDR3 residues: CASSPAGGFSNQPQHF. In nucleotides, the CDR3 is TGTGCCAGCAGTCCTGCCGGGGGATTCAGCAATCAGCCCCAGCATTTT.